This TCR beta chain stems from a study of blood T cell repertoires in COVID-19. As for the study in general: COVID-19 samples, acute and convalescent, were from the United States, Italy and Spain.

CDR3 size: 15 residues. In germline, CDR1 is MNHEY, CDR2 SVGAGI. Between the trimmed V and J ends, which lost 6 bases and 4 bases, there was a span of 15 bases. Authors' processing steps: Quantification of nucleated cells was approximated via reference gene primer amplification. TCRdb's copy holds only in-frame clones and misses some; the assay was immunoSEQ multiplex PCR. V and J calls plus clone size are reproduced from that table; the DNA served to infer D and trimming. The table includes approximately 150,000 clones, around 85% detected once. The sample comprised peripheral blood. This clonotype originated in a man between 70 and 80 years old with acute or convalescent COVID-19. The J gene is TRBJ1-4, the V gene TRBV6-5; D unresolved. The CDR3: CASRSTGTDNEKLFF. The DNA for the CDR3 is TGTGCCAGCAGATCCACGGGAACGGATAATGAAAAACTGTTTTTT.